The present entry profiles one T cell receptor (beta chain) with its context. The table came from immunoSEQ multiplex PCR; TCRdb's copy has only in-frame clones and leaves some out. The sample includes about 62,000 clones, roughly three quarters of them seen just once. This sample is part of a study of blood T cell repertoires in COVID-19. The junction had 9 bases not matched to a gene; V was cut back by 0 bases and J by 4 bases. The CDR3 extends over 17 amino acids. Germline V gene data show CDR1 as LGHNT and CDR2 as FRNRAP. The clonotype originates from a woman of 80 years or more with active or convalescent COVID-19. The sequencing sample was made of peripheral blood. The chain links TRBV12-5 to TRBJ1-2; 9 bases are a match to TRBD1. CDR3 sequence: CASGLVLRDREFYGYTF. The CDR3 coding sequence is TGTGCTAGTGGTTTGGTACTGAGGGACAGGGAATTCTATGGCTACACCTTC.